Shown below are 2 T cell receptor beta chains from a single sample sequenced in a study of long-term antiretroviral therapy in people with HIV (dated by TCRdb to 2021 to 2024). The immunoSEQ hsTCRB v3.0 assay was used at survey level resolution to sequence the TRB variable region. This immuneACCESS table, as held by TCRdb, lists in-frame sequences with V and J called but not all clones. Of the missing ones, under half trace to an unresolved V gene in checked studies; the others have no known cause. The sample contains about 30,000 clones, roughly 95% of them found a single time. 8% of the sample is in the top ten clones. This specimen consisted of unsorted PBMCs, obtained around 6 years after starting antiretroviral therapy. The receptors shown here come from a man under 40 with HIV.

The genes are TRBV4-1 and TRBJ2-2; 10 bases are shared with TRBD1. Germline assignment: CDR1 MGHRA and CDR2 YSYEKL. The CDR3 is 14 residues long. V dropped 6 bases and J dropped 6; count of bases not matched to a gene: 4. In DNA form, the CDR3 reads TGCGCCAGCAGGGACAGGGGGGAAGCCGGGGAGCTGTTTTTT. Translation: CASRDRGEAGELFF.

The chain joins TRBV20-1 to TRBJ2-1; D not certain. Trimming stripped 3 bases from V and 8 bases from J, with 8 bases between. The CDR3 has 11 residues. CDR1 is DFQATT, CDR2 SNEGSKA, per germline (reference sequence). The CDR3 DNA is TGCAGTGCTAGCTTGCAAGATGAGCAGTTCTTC. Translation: CSASLQDEQFF.